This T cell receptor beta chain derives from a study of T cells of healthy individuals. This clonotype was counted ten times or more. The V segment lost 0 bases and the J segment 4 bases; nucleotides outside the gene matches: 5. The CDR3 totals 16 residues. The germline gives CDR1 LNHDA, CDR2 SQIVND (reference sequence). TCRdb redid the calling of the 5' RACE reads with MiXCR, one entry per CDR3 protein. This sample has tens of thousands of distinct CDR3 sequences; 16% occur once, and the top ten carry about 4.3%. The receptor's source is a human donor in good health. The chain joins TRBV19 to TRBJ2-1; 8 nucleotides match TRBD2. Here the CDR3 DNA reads TGTGCCAGTAGTATAGACGGCGGGGGGACTTACAATGAGCAGTTCTTC. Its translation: CASSIDGGGTYNEQFF.